This T cell receptor beta chain appears in the sequencing data of a study of T cell responses to AZD1222 COVID-19 vaccine. Findings and caveats of the study: Donors skewed white British and female; clonal diversity was possibly underestimated. Spike-specific TCR depth and breadth grew after two AZD1222 doses.

About this clone: Antigen: not known. Within the sample, other DNA sequences also encode this same CDR3.

Trimming took 2 bases from V and 6 from J, leaving 7 bases between them. Germline values: CDR1 MNHEY, CDR2 SVGAGI. The CDR3 is made up of 12 amino acids. Sequencing used immunoSEQ multiplex PCR; TCRdb keeps in-frame clones, though not all of them. The data contain 150,000 to 200,000 clones, around 92% of them singletons. This receptor was obtained from an adult who received the AZD1222 COVID-19 vaccine. The sequences come from peripheral blood, collected 28 days after the second AZD1222 dose. The chain links TRBV6-5 to TRBJ1-1, with D perhaps matching TRBD1 (6 bases). Here the CDR3 reads CASSYGGPEAFF. CDR3 coding DNA: TGTGCCAGCAGTTACGGGGGCCCTGAAGCTTTCTTT.